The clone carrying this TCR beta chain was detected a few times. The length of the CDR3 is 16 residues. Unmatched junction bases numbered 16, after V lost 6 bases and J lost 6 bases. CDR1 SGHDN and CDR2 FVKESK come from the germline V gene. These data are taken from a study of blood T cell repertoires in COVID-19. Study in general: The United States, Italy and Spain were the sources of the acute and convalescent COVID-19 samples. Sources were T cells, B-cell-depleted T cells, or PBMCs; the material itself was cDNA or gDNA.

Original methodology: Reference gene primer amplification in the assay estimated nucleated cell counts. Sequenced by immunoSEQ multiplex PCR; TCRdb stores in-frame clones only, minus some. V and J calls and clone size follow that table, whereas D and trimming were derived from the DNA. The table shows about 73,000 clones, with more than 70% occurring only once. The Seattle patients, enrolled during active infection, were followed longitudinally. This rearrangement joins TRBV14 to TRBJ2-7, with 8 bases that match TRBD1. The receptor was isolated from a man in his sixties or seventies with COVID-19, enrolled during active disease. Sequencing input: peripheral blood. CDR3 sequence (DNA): TGTGCCAGCAGTCGACGTTACGGACAGGGCGCTGTCGAGCAGTACTTC. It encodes CASSRRYGQGAVEQYF.